This T cell receptor beta chain appears in the sequencing data of a study of shared clonotypes between healthy human individuals (dated by TCRdb to about 2020). Some background on the complete study: A couple of women and a few men aged 18 to 49 years were included in the cohort. Between about 0.85 and 8.9 billion PBMCs per donor were obtained by leukapheresis. Per donor, three plates each were used for CD4 naive and CD4 memory, two for CD8 naive, and one for CD8 memory. Different laboratories and diverse techniques were used to prepare libraries and sequence TCR repertoires, to increase sequencing depth and limit assay-specific biases. To estimate repertoire size and how much clonotype sharing occurs between individuals, the study deeply sequenced the blood TCR repertoires of 5 or 6 healthy adults. Paper-wide results and their limitations: Estimated clonotype richness was generally larger for naive than for memory subsets. Compared with non-shared clonotypes, the clonotypes found in all four sorted-subset donors had higher generation probabilities. The small number of donors limited the genetic and exposure-history diversity represented. Sharing across four donors was observed for around 5% of naive CD4, 3.5% of naive CD8, over 2% of memory CD4, and roughly 0.4% of memory CD8 clonotypes. Only blood was sampled, and tissue TCR repertoires likely differ from those in blood. Rarefaction of sorted-subset datasets indicated incomplete sequencing despite the large sequencing depth. Pairwise subsampling led to the expectation that sequencing depth would affect the degree of clonotype sharing among donors.

CD8 naive samples were obtained by positive selection for CCR7 among CD45RO-negative cells, yielding a CD45RA+CCR7+ population from which TemRA cells were excluded. Donors were healthy HIV-negative adults with no recently reported acute infections or vaccinations. All donors were Caucasian adults living in Nashville, Tennessee, USA. After blood collection by leukapheresis, PBMCs were isolated using Ficoll-Histopaque density gradient centrifugation and then cryopreserved in the vapor phase of liquid nitrogen. Analytical flow cytometry was used to check the purity and quantity of each magnetically sorted T cell population. Genomic DNA was isolated from each sorted fraction and quantified by UV absorbance on a Nanodrop 2000c. Using the deep immunoSEQ assay, TCR CDR3 regions were amplified from genomic DNA by multiplex PCR. Extracted genomic DNA from each cell subset was distributed evenly across all wells of several immunoSEQ 96-well plates, and each plate was treated as a replicate. For sorted subsets, each replicate PCR was loaded with 200 to 250 ng genomic DNA, equivalent to 25,000 to 35,000 T cell genomes. The purified libraries were quantified using a Qubit 3.0 fluorometer, sized with a Bioanalyzer 2100, and then quantified again using the KAPA Library Quantification kit. Every immunoSEQ 96-well plate was sequenced on a separate single-read 150-cycle Illumina NextSeq 550 flow cell. The published analysis was carried out like this. Because the immunoSEQ output held only junctional sequences and lacked quality scores, the filtering could not match the filtering applied to full-length reads. To assign V/J genes and CDR3, sequences were annotated using PyIR, a Python wrapper for IgBLAST v1.9, with IMGT germline references. Reads were removed for weak V/J assignments (E-value above 1e-6), missing CDR3, stop codons, out-of-frame junctions, or ambiguous translated residues. V3J clonotypes were defined as sequences sharing the same inferred V gene, J gene, and CDR3 amino acid sequence. Percentage overlap between repertoires was computed as shared unique clonotypes divided by the size of the smaller repertoire. Three approaches were used to assess repertoire richness: RTK rarefaction, the Chao1 estimator, and Recon v2.1 estimates of unobserved clonotypes. OLGA was used to compute generation probabilities for all TCRbeta clonotypes that the gDNA method yielded from a handful of donors. In TCRdb, the immuneACCESS table is reduced to in-frame sequences with V and J assigned. These tables do not hold every clone; where another copy was compared, an unresolved V gene accounts for under half, and the others remain unexplained. That table gives V, J and clone size, and the DNA gave D and trimming. The sample table records about 2.2 million clones; around 95% of these occur just once. Jointly, the top ten make up roughly 1.7% of the sample.

As for this clone: Its specific antigen is unknown. One base away there is no much larger clone; base qualities are not given.

Including the terminal cysteine and phenylalanine, the CDR3 comprises 13 residues. Only the CDR3 DNA is retained, 39 bases long and in frame from the first base. From the germline V gene, CDR1 is SGHAT and CDR2 is FQNNGV. Relative to germline, V is 4 bases shorter and J is 1 base shorter, with 7 bases between their ends. Sequenced sample: naive CD8+ T cells from PBMCs. The label giving this sample's cell subset or site can be read as: CD45RA+CCR7+. The sequence derives from a man aged 18 to 29 in good health. Some clones in this sample may be carry-over from other donors' samples. The rearrangement joined TRBV11-2 to TRBJ1-2; no D gene call is confident. The CDR3 protein is CASSYADNYGYTF. The DNA sequence is TGTGCCAGCAGCTACGCAGATAACTATGGCTACACCTTC.